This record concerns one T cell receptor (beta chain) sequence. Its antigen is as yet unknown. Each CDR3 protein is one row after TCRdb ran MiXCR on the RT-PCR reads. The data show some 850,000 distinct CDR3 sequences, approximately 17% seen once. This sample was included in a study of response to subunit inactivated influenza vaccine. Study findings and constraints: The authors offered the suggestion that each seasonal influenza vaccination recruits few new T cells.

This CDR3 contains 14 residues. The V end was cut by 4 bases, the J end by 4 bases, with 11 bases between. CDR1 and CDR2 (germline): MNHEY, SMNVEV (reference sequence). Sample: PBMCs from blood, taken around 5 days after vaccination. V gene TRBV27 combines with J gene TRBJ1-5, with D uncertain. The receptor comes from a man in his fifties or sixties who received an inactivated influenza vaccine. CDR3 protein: CASSSLGVNQPQHF. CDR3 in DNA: TGTGCCAGCAGTTCACTCGGGGTTAATCAGCCCCAGCATTTT.